The source of this T cell receptor beta chain is a study of blood T cell repertoires in COVID-19. On the study more broadly: Sites in the United States, Italy and Spain provided acute and convalescent COVID-19 samples.

V lost 4 bases to trimming and J lost 6 bases; unmatched junction nucleotides: 3. Germline V gives CDR1 MNHEY, CDR2 SMNVEV (reference sequence). This CDR3 is built from 12 residues. As originally analysed: Researchers report that nucleated cell counts were estimated from reference gene primer amplification. Some clones are missing from TCRdb's copy, which holds only in-frame ones; the method was immunoSEQ multiplex PCR. The DNA was the basis for D and trimming; V, J and clone size are from that table. The profile shows roughly 280,000 clones, roughly 86% of them singletons. Sequencing input: peripheral blood. This rearrangement joins TRBV27 to TRBJ2-7; 7 positions agree with TRBD2. This clonotype originated in a man aged 35-49 years with active or convalescent COVID-19. This CDR3 reads CASSWGGGEQYF. CDR3 bases: TGTGCCAGCAGTTGGGGCGGGGGCGAGCAGTACTTC.